This TCR beta chain was recovered during a study of T-cell memory formation after mild COVID-19. Turning to the study itself: There were largely donor-specific TCR clusters.

TCRdb re-analysed the 5' RACE reads in MiXCR, keeping a single row per CDR3 protein. This sample has 250,000 to 350,000 distinct CDR3 sequences, with around a sixth found just once. This CDR3 has 15 residues. V gave up 2 bases and J gave up 5 bases, with 16 bases separating them. CDR1 is SGHRS, CDR2 YFSETQ, per germline. The chain couples TRBV5-1 to TRBJ2-5; TRBD2 might be the D (6 bases). Sequencing was performed on PBMCs or a T cell subset sorted from them (not recorded which). This TCR came from a man aged 18 to 30 who had mild COVID-19 (a few samples of this study predate the infection). Cell type and time point are not known. This CDR3 is CASSFEAGRSETQYF. CDR3 coding DNA: TGCGCCAGCAGCTTCGAAGCGGGCCGGTCGGAGACCCAGTACTTC. Full variable domain (outside the CDR3, taken from reference TRBV5-1 and TRBJ2-5): KAGVTQTPRYLIKTRGQQVTLSCSPISGHRSVSWYQQTPGQGLQFLFEYFSETQRNKGNFPGRFSGRQFSNSRSEMNVSTLELGDSALYLCASSFEAGRSETQYFGPGTRLLVL.